This T cell receptor (beta chain) was documented in a study of blood T cell repertoires in COVID-19. With 2 bases removed from V and 0 bases from J, the gap between germline ends came to 16 bases. The CDR3 loop spans 17 amino acids. Per germline, CDR1 SGHAT and CDR2 FQNNGV. Sequencing used immunoSEQ multiplex PCR; TCRdb keeps in-frame clones, though not all of them. Found here are over 250,000 clones, around 90% of them singletons; the top ten hold 0.95% to 1.2%. J is TRBJ1-1 and V is TRBV11-2; D is possibly TRBD1 (6 bases). The specimen sequenced was PBMCs or T cells enriched from blood (not recorded which). The sequence derives from a woman aged 25 to 39 who had recovered from COVID-19. CDR3 residues: CASSLTGHSRMNTEAFF. The CDR3 bases are TGTGCCAGCAGCTTAACAGGGCATAGTAGAATGAACACTGAAGCTTTCTTT.